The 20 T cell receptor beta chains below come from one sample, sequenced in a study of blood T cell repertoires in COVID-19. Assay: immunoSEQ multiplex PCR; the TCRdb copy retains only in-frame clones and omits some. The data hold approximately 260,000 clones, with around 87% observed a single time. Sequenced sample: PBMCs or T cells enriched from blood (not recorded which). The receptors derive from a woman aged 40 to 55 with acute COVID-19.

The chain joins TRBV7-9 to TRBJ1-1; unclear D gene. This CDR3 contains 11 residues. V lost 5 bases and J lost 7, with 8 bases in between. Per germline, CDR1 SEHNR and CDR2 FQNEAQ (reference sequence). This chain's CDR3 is CASSRGSEAFF. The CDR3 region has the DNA TGTGCCAGCAGCCGAGGGAGTGAAGCTTTCTTT.

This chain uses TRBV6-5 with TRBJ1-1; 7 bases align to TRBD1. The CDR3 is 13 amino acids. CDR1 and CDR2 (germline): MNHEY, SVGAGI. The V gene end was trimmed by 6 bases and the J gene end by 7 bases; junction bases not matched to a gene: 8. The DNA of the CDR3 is TGTGCCAGCAGACGACAGGGTGGAGGTGAAGCTTTCTTT. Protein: CASRRQGGGEAFF.

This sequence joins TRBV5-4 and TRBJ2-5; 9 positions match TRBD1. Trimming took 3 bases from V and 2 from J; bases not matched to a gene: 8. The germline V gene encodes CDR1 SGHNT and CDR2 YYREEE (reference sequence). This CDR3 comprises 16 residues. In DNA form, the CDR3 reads TGTGCCAGCAGCTCGTATGACAGGGGGTCGCAAGAGACCCAGTACTTC. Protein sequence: CASSSYDRGSQETQYF.

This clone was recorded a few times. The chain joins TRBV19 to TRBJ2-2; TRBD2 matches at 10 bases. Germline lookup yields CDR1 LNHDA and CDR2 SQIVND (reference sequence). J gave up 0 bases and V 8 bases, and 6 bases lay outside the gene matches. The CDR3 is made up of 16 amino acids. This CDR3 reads CASWNLAGANTGELFF. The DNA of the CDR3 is TGTGCCAGTTGGAACCTAGCGGGGGCGAACACCGGGGAGCTGTTTTTT.

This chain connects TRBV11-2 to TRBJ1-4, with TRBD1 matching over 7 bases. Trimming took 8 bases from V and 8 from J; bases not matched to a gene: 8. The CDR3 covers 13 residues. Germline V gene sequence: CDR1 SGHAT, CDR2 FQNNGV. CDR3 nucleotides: TGTGCCAGCGGTGAAGGACAGGCCGAAAAACTGTTTTTT. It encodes CASGEGQAEKLFF.

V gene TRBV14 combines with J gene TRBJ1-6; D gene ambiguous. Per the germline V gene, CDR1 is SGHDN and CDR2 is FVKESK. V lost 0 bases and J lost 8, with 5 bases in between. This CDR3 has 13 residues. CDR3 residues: CASSQDLDSPLHF. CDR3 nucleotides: TGTGCCAGCAGCCAAGATCTTGATTCACCCCTCCACTTT.

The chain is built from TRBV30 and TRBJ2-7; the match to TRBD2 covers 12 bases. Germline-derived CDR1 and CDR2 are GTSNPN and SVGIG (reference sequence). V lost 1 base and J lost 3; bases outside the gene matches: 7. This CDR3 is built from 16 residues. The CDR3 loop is CAWSGPGLAGFYEQYF. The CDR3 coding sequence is TGTGCCTGGAGTGGACCGGGACTAGCGGGTTTCTACGAGCAGTACTTC.

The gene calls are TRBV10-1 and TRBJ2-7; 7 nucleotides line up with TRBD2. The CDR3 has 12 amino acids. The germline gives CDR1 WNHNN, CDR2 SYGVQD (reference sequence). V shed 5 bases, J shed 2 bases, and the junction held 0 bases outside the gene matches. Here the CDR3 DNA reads TGCGCCAGCAGTAGCGGGACCTACGAGCAGTACTTC. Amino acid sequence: CASSSGTYEQYF.

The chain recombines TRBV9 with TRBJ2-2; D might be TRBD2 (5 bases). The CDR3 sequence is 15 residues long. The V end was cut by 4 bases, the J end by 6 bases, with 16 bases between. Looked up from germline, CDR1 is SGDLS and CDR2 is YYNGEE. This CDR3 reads CASSLASGAAGELFF. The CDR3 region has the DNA TGTGCCAGCAGCCTAGCCAGCGGAGCGGCCGGGGAGCTGTTTTTT.

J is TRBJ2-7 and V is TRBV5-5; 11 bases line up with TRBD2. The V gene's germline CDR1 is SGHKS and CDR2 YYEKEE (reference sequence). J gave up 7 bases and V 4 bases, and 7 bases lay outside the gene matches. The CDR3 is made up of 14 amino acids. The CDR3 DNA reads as TGTGCCAGCAGCGTACTAGCGGGAGCGTTTGAGCAGTACTTC. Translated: CASSVLAGAFEQYF.

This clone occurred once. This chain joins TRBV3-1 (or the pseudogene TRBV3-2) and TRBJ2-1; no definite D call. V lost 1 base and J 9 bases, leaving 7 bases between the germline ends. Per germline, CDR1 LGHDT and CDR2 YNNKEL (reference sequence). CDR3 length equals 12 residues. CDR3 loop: CASSQGEAEQFF. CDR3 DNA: TGTGCCAGCAGCCAAGGCGAGGCTGAGCAGTTCTTC.

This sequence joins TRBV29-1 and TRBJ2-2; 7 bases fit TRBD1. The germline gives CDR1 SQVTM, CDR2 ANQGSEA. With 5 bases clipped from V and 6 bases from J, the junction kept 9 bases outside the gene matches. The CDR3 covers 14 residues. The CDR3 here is CSVYRQGVAGELFF. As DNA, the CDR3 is TGCAGCGTTTATAGACAGGGCGTGGCCGGGGAGCTGTTTTTT.

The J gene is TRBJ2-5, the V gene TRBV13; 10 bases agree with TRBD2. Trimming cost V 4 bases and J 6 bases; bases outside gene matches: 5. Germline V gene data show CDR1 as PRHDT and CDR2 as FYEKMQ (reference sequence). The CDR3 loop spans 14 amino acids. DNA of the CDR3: TGTGCCAGCAGCTCTGCTAGCGGGAGTAAGACCCAGTACTTC. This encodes CASSSASGSKTQYF.

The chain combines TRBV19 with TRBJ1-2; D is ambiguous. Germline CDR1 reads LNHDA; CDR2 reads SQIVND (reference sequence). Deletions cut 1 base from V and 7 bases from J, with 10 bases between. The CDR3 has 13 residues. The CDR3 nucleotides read TGTGCCAGTAGTATAGTGAGGGCGCCTGGCTACACCTTC. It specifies CASSIVRAPGYTF.

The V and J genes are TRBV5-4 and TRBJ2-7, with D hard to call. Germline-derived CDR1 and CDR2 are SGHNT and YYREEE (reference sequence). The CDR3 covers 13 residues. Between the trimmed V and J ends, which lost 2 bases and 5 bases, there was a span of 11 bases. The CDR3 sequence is CASSFRGEDEQYF. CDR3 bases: TGTGCCAGCAGCTTCCGAGGTGAGGACGAGCAGTACTTC.

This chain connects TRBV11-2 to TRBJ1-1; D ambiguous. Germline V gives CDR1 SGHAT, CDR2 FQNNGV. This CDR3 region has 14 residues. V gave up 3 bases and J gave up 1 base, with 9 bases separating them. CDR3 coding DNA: TGTGCCAGCAGCTTCTCACGGGAGAACACTGAAGCTTTCTTT. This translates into CASSFSRENTEAFF.

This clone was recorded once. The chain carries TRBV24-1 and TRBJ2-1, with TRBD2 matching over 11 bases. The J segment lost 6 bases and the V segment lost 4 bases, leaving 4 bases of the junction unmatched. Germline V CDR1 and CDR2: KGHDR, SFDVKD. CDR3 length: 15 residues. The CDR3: CATSETLAGVNEQFF. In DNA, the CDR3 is TGTGCCACCAGTGAGACACTAGCGGGGGTCAATGAGCAGTTCTTC.

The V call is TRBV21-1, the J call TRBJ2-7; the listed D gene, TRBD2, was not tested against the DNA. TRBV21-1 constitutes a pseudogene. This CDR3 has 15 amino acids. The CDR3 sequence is CASSKVLAGGYEQYF. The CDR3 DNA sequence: TGTGCCAGCAGCAAAGTCCTAGCGGGAGGTTACGAGCAGTACTTC.

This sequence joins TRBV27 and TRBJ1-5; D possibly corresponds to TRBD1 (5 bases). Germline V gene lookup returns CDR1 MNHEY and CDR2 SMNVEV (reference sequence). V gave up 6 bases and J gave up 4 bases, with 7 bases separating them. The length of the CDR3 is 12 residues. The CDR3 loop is CASRKGNQPQHF. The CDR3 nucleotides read TGTGCCAGCAGGAAGGGGAATCAGCCCCAGCATTTT.

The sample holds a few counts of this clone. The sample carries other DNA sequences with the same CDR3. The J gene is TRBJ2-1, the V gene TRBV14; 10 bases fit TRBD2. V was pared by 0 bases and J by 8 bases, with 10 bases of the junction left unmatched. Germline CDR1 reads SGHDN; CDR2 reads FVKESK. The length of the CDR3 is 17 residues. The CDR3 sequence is CASSQEQLAGIDDEQFF. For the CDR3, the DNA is TGTGCCAGCAGCCAAGAACAACTAGCGGGAATCGACGATGAGCAGTTCTTC.